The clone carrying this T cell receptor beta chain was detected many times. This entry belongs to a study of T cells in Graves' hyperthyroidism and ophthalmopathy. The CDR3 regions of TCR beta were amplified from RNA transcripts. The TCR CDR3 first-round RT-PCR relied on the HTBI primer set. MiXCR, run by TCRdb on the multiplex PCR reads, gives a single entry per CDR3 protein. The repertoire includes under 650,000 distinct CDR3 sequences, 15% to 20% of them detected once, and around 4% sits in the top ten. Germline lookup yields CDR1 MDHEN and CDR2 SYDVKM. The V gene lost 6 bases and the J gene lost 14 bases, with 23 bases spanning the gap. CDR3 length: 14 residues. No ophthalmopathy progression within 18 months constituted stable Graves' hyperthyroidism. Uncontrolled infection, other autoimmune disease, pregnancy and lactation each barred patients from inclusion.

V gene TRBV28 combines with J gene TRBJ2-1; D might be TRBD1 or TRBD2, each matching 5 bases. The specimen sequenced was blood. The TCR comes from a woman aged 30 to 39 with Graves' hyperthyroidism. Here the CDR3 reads CASRDALRGDGKFF. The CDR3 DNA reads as TGTGCCAGCAGAGACGCATTACGGGGCGATGGGAAGTTCTTC.